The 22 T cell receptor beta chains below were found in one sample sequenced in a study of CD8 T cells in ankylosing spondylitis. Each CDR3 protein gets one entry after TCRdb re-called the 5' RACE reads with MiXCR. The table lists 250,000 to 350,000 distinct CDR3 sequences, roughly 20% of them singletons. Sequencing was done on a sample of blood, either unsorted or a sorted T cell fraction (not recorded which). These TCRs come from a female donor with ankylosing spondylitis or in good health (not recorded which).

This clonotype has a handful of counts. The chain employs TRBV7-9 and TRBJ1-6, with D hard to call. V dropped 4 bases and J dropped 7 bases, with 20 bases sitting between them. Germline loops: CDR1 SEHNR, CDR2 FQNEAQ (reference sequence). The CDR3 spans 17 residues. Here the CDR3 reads CASSSMLLPSGNSPLHF. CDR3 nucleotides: TGTGCCAGCAGCTCAATGCTGTTACCCTCCGGGAATTCACCCCTCCACTTT.

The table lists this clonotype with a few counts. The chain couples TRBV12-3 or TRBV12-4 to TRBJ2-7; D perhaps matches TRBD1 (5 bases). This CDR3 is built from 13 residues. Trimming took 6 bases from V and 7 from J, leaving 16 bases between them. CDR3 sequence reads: CASSQGFPEEQYF. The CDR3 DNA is TGTGCCAGCAGCCAGGGATTTCCAGAGGAGCAGTACTTC.

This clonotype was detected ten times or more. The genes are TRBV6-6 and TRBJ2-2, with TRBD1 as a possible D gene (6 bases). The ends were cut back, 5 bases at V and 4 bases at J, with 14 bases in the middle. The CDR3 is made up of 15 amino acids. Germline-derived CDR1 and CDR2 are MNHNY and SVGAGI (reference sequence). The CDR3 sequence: CASSKTGLGTGELFF. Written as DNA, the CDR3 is TGTGCCAGCAGTAAAACAGGGCTGGGCACCGGGGAGCTGTTTTTT.

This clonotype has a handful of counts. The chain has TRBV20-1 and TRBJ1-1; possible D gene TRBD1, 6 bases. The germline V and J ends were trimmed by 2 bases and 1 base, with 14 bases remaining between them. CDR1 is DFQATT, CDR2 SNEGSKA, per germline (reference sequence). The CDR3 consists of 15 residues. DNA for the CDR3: TGCAGTGCTAGACCGGCGACAGGCCGGAACACTGAAGCTTTCTTT. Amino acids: CSARPATGRNTEAFF.

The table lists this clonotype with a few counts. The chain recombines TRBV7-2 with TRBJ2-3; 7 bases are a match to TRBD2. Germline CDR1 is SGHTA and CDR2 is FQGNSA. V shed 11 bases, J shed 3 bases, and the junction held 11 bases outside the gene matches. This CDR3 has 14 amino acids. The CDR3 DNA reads TGTGCCGCCGGGGCGGGAGTCGGGACAGATACGCAGTATTTT. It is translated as CAAGAGVGTDTQYF.

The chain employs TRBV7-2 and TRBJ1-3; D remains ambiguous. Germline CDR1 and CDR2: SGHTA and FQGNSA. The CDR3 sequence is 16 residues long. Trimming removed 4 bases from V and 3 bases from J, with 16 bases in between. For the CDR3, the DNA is TGTGCCAGCAGCTCTAGTATCTCGCTAATTGGAAACACCATATATTTT. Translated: CASSSSISLIGNTIYF.

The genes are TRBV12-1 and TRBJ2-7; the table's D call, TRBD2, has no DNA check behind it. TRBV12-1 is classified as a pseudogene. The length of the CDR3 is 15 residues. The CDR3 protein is CASSFLSGRPYEQYF. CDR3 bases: TGTGCCAGCAGCTTCCTTAGCGGGAGACCCTACGAGCAGTACTTC.

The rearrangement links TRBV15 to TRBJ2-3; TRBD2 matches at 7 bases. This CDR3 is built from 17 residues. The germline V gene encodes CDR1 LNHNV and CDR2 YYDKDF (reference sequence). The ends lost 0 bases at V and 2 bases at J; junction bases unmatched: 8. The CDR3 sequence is CATSREASGLLTDTQYF. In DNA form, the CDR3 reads TGTGCCACCAGCAGAGAGGCTAGCGGATTACTCACAGATACGCAGTATTTT.

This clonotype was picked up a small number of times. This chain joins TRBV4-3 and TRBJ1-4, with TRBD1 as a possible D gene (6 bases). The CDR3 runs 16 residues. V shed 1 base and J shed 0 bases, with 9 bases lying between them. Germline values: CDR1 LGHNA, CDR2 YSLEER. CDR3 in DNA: TGCGCCAGCAGCCAAGCAAACAGGGCAACTAATGAAAAACTGTTTTTT. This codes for CASSQANRATNEKLFF.

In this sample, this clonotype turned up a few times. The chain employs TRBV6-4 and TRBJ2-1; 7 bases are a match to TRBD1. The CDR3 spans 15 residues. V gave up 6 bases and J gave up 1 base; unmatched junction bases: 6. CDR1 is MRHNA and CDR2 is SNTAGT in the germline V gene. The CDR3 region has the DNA TGTGCCAGCAGAAAAGGGGGCGCGTCCTACAATGAGCAGTTCTTC. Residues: CASRKGGASYNEQFF.

The DNA of the CDR3 is TGTGCCAGCAGTTCGCCGGAGACAGCGGAGGGGAATGAGCAGTTCTTC. It specifies CASSSPETAEGNEQFF. V is TRBV12-3 or TRBV12-4 and J is TRBJ2-1, with D perhaps matching TRBD2 (6 bases). The CDR3 totals 16 residues. Trimming took off 4 bases at V and 7 bases at J, with 20 bases between the two ends.

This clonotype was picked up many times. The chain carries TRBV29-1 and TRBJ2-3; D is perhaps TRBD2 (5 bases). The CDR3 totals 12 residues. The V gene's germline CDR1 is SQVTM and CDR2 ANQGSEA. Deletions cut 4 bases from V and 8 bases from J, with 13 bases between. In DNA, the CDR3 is TGCAGCGTTGTAGAGGGCTCGGGTACGCAGTATTTT. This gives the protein CSVVEGSGTQYF.

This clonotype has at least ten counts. The CDR3 DNA is TGTGCCAGCAGCAGTAGGGGTGGAGAACGGGAGACCCAGTACTTC. Its protein product is CASSSRGGERETQYF. The chain combines TRBV3-1 with TRBJ2-5, with D perhaps TRBD1 (5 bases). The germline CDR1 and CDR2 sequences are LGHDT and YNNKEL (reference sequence). Trimming stripped 5 bases from V and 5 bases from J, with 18 bases between. The CDR3 runs to 15 residues.

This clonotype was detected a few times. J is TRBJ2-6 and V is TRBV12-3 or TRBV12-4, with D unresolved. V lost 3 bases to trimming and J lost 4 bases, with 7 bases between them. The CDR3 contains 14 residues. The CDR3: CASSFSIGANVLTF. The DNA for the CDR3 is TGTGCCAGCAGTTTTAGCATCGGGGCCAACGTCCTGACTTTC.

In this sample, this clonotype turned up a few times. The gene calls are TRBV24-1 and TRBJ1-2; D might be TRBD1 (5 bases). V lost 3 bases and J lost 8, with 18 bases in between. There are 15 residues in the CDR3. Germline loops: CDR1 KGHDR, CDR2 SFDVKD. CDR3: CATSDPRTSLGGYTF. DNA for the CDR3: TGTGCCACCAGTGATCCCCGGACATCCCTCGGGGGCTACACCTTC.

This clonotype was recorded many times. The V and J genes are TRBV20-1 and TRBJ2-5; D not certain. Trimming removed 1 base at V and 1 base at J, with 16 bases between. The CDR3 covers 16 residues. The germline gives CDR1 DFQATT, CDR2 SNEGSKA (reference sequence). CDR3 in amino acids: CSARVGPKARQETQYF. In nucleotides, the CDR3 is TGCAGTGCTAGAGTCGGACCCAAAGCACGCCAAGAGACCCAGTACTTC.

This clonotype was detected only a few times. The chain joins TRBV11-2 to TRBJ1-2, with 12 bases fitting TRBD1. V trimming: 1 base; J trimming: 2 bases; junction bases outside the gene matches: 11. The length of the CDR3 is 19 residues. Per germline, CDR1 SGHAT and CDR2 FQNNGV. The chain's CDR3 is CASSLVIGTGGADNYGYTF. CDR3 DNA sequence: TGTGCCAGCAGCTTAGTCATCGGGACAGGGGGCGCCGACAACTATGGCTACACCTTC.

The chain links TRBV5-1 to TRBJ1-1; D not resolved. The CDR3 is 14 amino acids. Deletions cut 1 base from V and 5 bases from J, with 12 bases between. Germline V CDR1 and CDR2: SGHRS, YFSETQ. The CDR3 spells CASSLLREGTEAFF. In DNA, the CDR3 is TGCGCCAGCAGCTTGTTAAGGGAAGGGACTGAAGCTTTCTTT.

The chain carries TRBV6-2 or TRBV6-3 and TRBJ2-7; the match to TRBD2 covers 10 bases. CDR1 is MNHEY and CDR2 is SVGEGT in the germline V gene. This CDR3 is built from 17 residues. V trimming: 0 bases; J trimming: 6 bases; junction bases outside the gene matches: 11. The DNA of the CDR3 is TGTGCCAGCAGTTACTCGATCTCTACTAGCGGGATTGGCGAGCAGTACTTC. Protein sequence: CASSYSISTSGIGEQYF.

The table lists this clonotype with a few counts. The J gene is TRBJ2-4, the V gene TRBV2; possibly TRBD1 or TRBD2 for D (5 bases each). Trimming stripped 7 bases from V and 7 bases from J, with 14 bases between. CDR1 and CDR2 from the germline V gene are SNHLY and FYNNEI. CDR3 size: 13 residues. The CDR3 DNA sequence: TGTGCCAGCACCCCTCCTGGGGGTAACATTCAGTACTTC. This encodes CASTPPGGNIQYF.

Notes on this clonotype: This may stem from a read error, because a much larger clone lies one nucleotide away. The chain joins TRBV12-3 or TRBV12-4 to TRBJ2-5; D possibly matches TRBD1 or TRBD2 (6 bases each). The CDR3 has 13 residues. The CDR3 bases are TGTGCCAGCAGTTTCAGGGGAGGAGAGATCCAGTACTTC. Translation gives CASSFRGGEIQYF.

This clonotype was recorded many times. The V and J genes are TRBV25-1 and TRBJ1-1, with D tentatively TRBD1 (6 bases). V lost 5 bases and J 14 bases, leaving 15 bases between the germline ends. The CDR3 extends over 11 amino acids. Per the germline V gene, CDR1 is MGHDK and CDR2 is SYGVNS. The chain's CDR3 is CASSSSRTVFF. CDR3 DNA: TGTGCCAGCAGTAGTTCCCGGACAGTCTTCTTT.